Following are 27 T cell receptor beta chains from one sample sequenced in a study of beta chain features in type 1 diabetes. cDNA synthesis used the whole RNA isolate, giving expressed TCRB sequences. Clones were read by immunoSEQ multiplex PCR, and TCRdb kept only the in-frame ones, dropping some. The data show hundreds of thousands of clones, 15% seen once. The specimen sequenced was naive CD4+ T cells from blood. Every receptor here comes from a man aged 18-30 years in good health.

This clone has just a few counts. V is TRBV5-1 and J is TRBJ1-5; D call uncertain. Germline V CDR1 and CDR2: SGHRS, YFSETQ. Trimming stripped 4 bases from V and 4 bases from J, with 9 bases between. The CDR3 is made up of 13 amino acids. CDR3 sequence reads: CASSESSNQPQHF. The CDR3 bases are TGCGCCAGCAGCGAGAGCAGTAATCAGCCCCAGCATTTT. Full variable domain (outside the CDR3, taken from reference TRBV5-1 and TRBJ1-5): KAGVTQTPRYLIKTRGQQVTLSCSPISGHRSVSWYQQTPGQGLQFLFEYFSETQRNKGNFPGRFSGRQFSNSRSEMNVSTLELGDSALYLCASSESSNQPQHFGDGTRLSIL.

The rearrangement uses TRBV2 and TRBJ1-1; the D gene is possibly TRBD1 (5 bases). CDR1 and CDR2 from the germline V gene are SNHLY and FYNNEI. V was clipped by 4 bases and J by 0 bases, with 9 bases between them. The CDR3 has 14 residues. The CDR3, as DNA: TGTGCCAGCAGTGCAAACAGGTTGAACACTGAAGCTTTCTTT. This translates into CASSANRLNTEAFF.

The rearrangement uses TRBV19 and TRBJ2-5; tentatively, D is TRBD2 (5 bases). V lost 4 bases and J lost 5, with 11 bases in between. Germline values: CDR1 LNHDA, CDR2 SQIVND (reference sequence). There are 13 residues in the CDR3. The DNA for the CDR3 is TGTGCCAGTAGTAACAGCCGGAGGGAGACCCAGTACTTC. It translates to CASSNSRRETQYF.

The chain combines TRBV25-1 with TRBJ2-1; 11 positions match TRBD2. Trimming at V came to 3 bases and at J to 4 bases, leaving 5 bases not matched to a gene. The CDR3 has 16 residues. Germline CDR1 and CDR2: MGHDK and SYGVNS. CDR3 nucleotides: TGTGCCAGCAGTGACCCTAGCGGGGGGCTATACAATGAGCAGTTCTTC. This sequence encodes CASSDPSGGLYNEQFF.

This rearrangement joins TRBV5-1 to TRBJ2-7, with 8 bases that match TRBD1. Per the germline V gene, CDR1 is SGHRS and CDR2 is YFSETQ. V was pared by 1 base and J by 2 bases, with 5 bases of the junction left unmatched. This CDR3 contains 15 residues. In DNA, the CDR3 is TGCGCCAGCAGCTTGAGGTCAGGGGGCACCTACGAGCAGTACTTC. Translation gives CASSLRSGGTYEQYF.

CDR3 DNA: TGCAGCCTGCGGGGGGGTATGAACACTGAAGCTTTCTTT. This translates into CSLRGGMNTEAFF. This chain connects TRBV29-1 to TRBJ1-1; maybe TRBD1 (5 bases). The V end lost 8 bases, the J end lost 0 bases, and 13 bases lay between the germline ends. This CDR3 is 13 amino acids long. The germline V gene has CDR1 SQVTM and CDR2 ANQGSEA.

This clone showed up just a few times. The rearrangement joins TRBV10-3 to TRBJ2-3, with 12 bases fitting TRBD2. Germline CDR1 and CDR2: ENHRY and SYGVKD. V gave up 5 bases and J gave up 2 bases; unmatched junction bases: 2. This CDR3 spans 15 amino acids. The CDR3 protein is CAISRTSGNTDTQYF. The CDR3 bases are TGTGCCATCAGTCGGACTAGCGGGAACACAGATACGCAGTATTTT.

This clone occurred a few times. V and J are TRBV28 and TRBJ1-3; D possibly corresponds to TRBD1 (5 bases). The CDR3 covers 12 residues. V gave up 7 bases and J gave up 4 bases, with 8 bases separating them. Germline CDR1 reads MDHEN; CDR2 reads SYDVKM. The CDR3 sequence: CASIRDGNTIYF. CDR3 DNA: TGTGCCAGCATCAGGGACGGAAACACCATATATTTT.

This clone was seen repeatedly, ten times or more. The J gene is TRBJ2-7, the V gene TRBV7-9; 10 bases line up with TRBD2. With 5 bases clipped from V and 4 bases from J, the junction kept 11 bases outside the gene matches. Germline V lookup: CDR1 SEHNR, CDR2 FQNEAQ (reference sequence). CDR3 length equals 16 residues. The CDR3 bases are TGTGCCAGCAGCACCCTTAGCGGGAGGCTCCCGTACGAGCAGTACTTC. Translation: CASSTLSGRLPYEQYF.

The V and J genes are TRBV20-1 and TRBJ1-2, with D tentatively TRBD1 (5 bases). This CDR3 spans 11 amino acids. The V gene lost 3 bases and the J gene lost 6 bases, with 8 bases spanning the gap. Germline V lookup: CDR1 DFQATT, CDR2 SNEGSKA (reference sequence). The CDR3 is CSASDSHGYTF. The CDR3 DNA is TGCAGTGCTAGTGACAGTCATGGCTACACCTTC.

The chain combines TRBV6-6 with TRBJ2-1; weak D call: TRBD2 (5 bases). The germline V and J ends were trimmed by 7 bases and 6 bases, with 16 bases remaining between them. This CDR3 has 14 amino acids. Germline V gene lookup returns CDR1 MNHNY and CDR2 SVGAGI (reference sequence). The CDR3 sequence is CASMEVYPTNEQFF. In DNA, the CDR3 is TGTGCCAGCATGGAGGTCTACCCGACCAATGAGCAGTTCTTC.

This clone was seen a handful of times. V usage is TRBV29-1 and J usage is TRBJ1-3, with unresolved D. V shed 6 bases and J shed 0 bases, with 9 bases lying between them. The CDR3 runs 13 residues. Germline V CDR1 and CDR2: SQVTM, ANQGSEA. The CDR3 region is CSVQGRSGNTIYF. The CDR3 DNA sequence: TGCAGCGTGCAAGGACGCTCTGGAAACACCATATATTTT.

This clone was detected a few times. The chain joins TRBV6-5 to TRBJ2-7, with D hard to call. Germline CDR1 is MNHEY and CDR2 is SVGAGI. V was trimmed by 8 bases and J by 1 base, leaving 12 bases between them. The CDR3 has 13 amino acids. CDR3 region: CASLVPGSYEQYF. The DNA of the CDR3 is TGTGCCAGCTTGGTCCCCGGATCCTACGAGCAGTACTTC.

This clone was counted only a few times. The V call is TRBV5-1, the J call TRBJ2-7, with D maybe TRBD2 (6 bases). The CDR3 is 15 residues long. Germline CDR1 and CDR2: SGHRS and YFSETQ. Trimming removed 5 bases at V and 0 bases at J, with 15 bases between. The DNA for the CDR3 is TGCGCCAGCAGTAAGGCGGGGAGTCGCTCCTACGAGCAGTACTTC. Translated, it gives CASSKAGSRSYEQYF. Drawing the rest from reference TRBV5-1 and TRBJ2-7, the complete variable domain is KAGVTQTPRYLIKTRGQQVTLSCSPISGHRSVSWYQQTPGQGLQFLFEYFSETQRNKGNFPGRFSGRQFSNSRSEMNVSTLELGDSALYLCASSKAGSRSYEQYFGPGTRLTVT.

The chain joins TRBV7-9 to TRBJ2-7; 7 nucleotides align to TRBD1. The germline V gene has CDR1 SEHNR and CDR2 FQNEAQ (reference sequence). The CDR3 is 15 residues long. J was trimmed by 3 bases and V by 6 bases; bases with no gene match: 11. CDR3 protein: CASSAWDRKSYEQYF. DNA for the CDR3: TGTGCCAGCAGTGCCTGGGACAGAAAAAGCTACGAGCAGTACTTC.

This clone has only a few counts. The chain employs TRBV6-5 and TRBJ2-1, with a weak D call TRBD2 (5 bases). V was pared by 6 bases and J by 5 bases, with 14 bases between. The CDR3 length is 14 residues. Germline V gives CDR1 MNHEY, CDR2 SVGAGI. The CDR3 nucleotides are TGTGCCAGCAGCCTACGGGGTTGGAACAATGAGCAGTTCTTC. This encodes CASSLRGWNNEQFF.

This clone was counted between two and nine times. V and J are TRBV4-3 and TRBJ1-5, with TRBD1 as a possible D gene (6 bases). V lost 3 bases to trimming and J lost 3 bases, with 18 bases between them. The CDR3 contains 17 residues. Germline assignment: CDR1 LGHNA and CDR2 YSLEER. This CDR3 reads CASSHRLGGADNQPQHF. CDR3 nucleotides: TGCGCCAGCAGCCACCGTTTAGGGGGGGCCGACAATCAGCCCCAGCATTTT.

The chain recombines TRBV2 with TRBJ1-1; D remains unclear. CDR1 SNHLY and CDR2 FYNNEI come from the germline V gene. V was pared by 8 bases and J by 3 bases, with 13 bases between. There are 13 residues in the CDR3. CDR3 in DNA: TGTGCCAGCGGAGAGAGTAGGGACACTGAAGCTTTCTTT. Translation: CASGESRDTEAFF.

Of note for this clone: Given a far larger clone just one base away, this is likely a sequencing read error. The V gene is TRBV7-2, the J gene TRBJ1-1, with TRBD1 as a possible D gene (6 bases). CDR1 and CDR2 from the germline V gene are SGHTA and FQGNSA. The CDR3 spans 15 residues. CDR3 region: CACSLKGGATTEAFF. Here the CDR3 DNA reads TGTGCCTGCAGCTTAAAAGGGGGGGCAACCACTGAAGCTTTCTTT.

This clone was counted a few times. The chain employs TRBV28 and TRBJ2-3; 14 positions match TRBD2. The CDR3 consists of 17 residues. Losses at the gene ends were 6 bases for V and 3 bases for J; bases not matched to a gene: 8. Germline V gene sequence: CDR1 MDHEN, CDR2 SYDVKM. In nucleotides, the CDR3 is TGTGCCAGCAGCCCTGTGACTAGCGGGAGGGCTACAGATACGCAGTATTTT. Its protein product is CASSPVTSGRATDTQYF. The full variable domain, its missing parts supplied by reference TRBV28 and TRBJ2-3, is DVKVTQSSRYLVKRTGEKVFLECVQDMDHENMFWYRQDPGLGLRLIYFSYDVKMKEKGDIPEGYSVSREKKERFSLILESASTNQTSMYLCASSPVTSGRATDTQYFGPGTRLTVL.

This clone was counted between two and nine times. This sequence joins TRBV11-3 and TRBJ2-5, with TRBD2 identical over 7 bases. The V gene end was trimmed by 3 bases and the J gene end by 3 bases; junction bases not matched to a gene: 4. CDR3 length equals 14 residues. Germline CDR1 SGHNT, CDR2 YENEEA. CDR3 protein: CASSFRGGEETQYF. The CDR3 DNA follows: TGTGCCAGCAGCTTTCGGGGAGGGGAAGAGACCCAGTACTTC.

This clone was seen more than once but under ten times. The V gene is TRBV4-3, the J gene TRBJ1-3, with D tentatively TRBD1 (6 bases). V shed 2 bases and J shed 2 bases, with 10 bases lying between them. The CDR3 loop spans 15 amino acids. The germline CDR1 and CDR2 sequences are LGHNA and YSLEER. The chain's CDR3 is CASSQSTGPGNTIYF. The CDR3 DNA sequence: TGCGCCAGCAGCCAATCTACAGGGCCTGGAAACACCATATATTTT.

V and J are TRBV29-1 and TRBJ2-2; D unresolved. This CDR3 region has 13 residues. V was cut by 4 bases and J by 6 bases, with 12 bases left in between. Germline CDR1 SQVTM, CDR2 ANQGSEA. Written as DNA, the CDR3 is TGCAGCGTTGTCGTACAGACTGCCGGGGAGCTGTTTTTT. Protein: CSVVVQTAGELFF.

In its sample, this clone was seen a few times. The rearrangement links TRBV28 to TRBJ1-4; TRBD1 might be the D (6 bases). The ends were cut back, 3 bases at V and 6 bases at J, with 11 bases in the middle. The CDR3 totals 14 residues. The germline V gene has CDR1 MDHEN and CDR2 SYDVKM. The CDR3 reads CASSLGTGYEKLFF. DNA of the CDR3: TGTGCCAGCAGTTTGGGTACAGGGTATGAAAAACTGTTTTTT.

The chain links TRBV9 to TRBJ2-7; 8 positions agree with TRBD2. The V gene's germline CDR1 is SGDLS and CDR2 YYNGEE. This CDR3 has 16 amino acids. The V segment lost 3 bases and the J segment 3 bases; nucleotides outside the gene matches: 11. CDR3 loop: CASSARALSGVYEQYF. The CDR3 DNA reads TGTGCCAGCAGCGCGCGGGCCCTTAGCGGGGTCTACGAGCAGTACTTC. The full variable domain, with the rest looked up from reference TRBV9 and TRBJ2-7, is DSGVTQTPKHLITATGQRVTLRCSPRSGDLSVYWYQQSLDQGLQFLIQYYNGEERAKGNILERFSAQQFPDLHSELNLSSLELGDSALYFCASSARALSGVYEQYFGPGTRLTVT.

V is TRBV12-5 and J is TRBJ1-5, with D tentatively TRBD1 (5 bases). Germline V gene sequence: CDR1 LGHNT, CDR2 FRNRAP. The CDR3 has 15 residues. The V end lost 5 bases, the J end lost 0 bases, and 11 bases lay between the germline ends. CDR3 sequence: CASGPRQSSNQPQHF. DNA of the CDR3: TGTGCTAGTGGTCCCAGACAGTCTAGCAATCAGCCCCAGCATTTT.

The chain joins TRBV9 to TRBJ2-4; 14 bases fit TRBD2. Germline CDR1 is SGDLS and CDR2 is YYNGEE. The CDR3 covers 16 residues. With V trimmed by 0 bases and J by 8 bases, 4 bases remained unmatched. CDR3 nucleotides: TGTGCCAGCAGCGTAGGGACTAGCGGGGGGAGGGACATTCAGTACTTC. It encodes CASSVGTSGGRDIQYF.